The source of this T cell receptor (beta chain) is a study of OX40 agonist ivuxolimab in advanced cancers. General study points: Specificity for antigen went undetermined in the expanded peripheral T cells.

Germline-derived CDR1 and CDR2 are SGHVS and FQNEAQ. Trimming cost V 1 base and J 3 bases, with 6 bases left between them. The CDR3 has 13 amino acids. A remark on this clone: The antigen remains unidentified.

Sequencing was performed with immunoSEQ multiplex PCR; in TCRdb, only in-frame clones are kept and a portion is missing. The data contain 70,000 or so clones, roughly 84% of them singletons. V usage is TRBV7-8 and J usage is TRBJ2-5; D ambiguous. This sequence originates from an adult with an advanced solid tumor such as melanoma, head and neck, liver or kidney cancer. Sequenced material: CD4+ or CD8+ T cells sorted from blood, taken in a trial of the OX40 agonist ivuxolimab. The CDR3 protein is CASSLGVEETQYF. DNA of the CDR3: TGTGCCAGCAGCTTAGGGGTAGAAGAGACCCAGTACTTC.